The T cell receptor beta chain described here comes from a study of T-cell memory formation after mild COVID-19. One entry per CDR3 protein, called by TCRdb with MiXCR from the 5' RACE reads. Seen here are 470,000 or so distinct CDR3 sequences, about a sixth observed once, and the top ten hold under 25%. This TCR was recovered from a man between 18 and 29 years old who had mild COVID-19 (a few samples of this study predate the infection). Cell type and time point are not known. Sequenced material: PBMCs or a T cell subset sorted from them (not recorded which).

The CDR3 DNA follows: TGTGCCAGCAGCTTGGAGGGGGCGAGAGGCTACACCTTC. Protein: CASSLEGARGYTF. This chain links TRBV12-3 or TRBV12-4 with TRBJ1-2; 7 nucleotides align to TRBD1. After removal of 6 bases from V and 8 bases from J, the junction contained 9 bases not matched to a gene. CDR3 length: 13 residues.